This passage covers 17 T cell receptor beta chains from one sample sequenced in a study of patients and donors after allogeneic stem cell transplantation. TCRdb fed the RT-PCR reads into MiXCR, producing one record per CDR3 protein. The table includes 390,000 or so distinct CDR3 sequences, 16% detected once. The specimen was blood, either unsorted or a sorted T cell fraction (not recorded which). These TCRs come from a human donor who was either an allogeneic HSCT recipient or a stem cell or donor lymphocyte infusion donor (not recorded which). It is not recorded whose cells these are; they may come from a transplant donor.

V and J are TRBV7-9 and TRBJ2-7; 8 bases align to TRBD1. V shed 6 bases and J 5 bases; nucleotides not matched to a gene: 15. CDR3 length equals 16 residues. CDR1 and CDR2 (germline): SEHNR, FQNEAQ (reference sequence). CDR3 in DNA: TGTGCCAGCAGGAGAAGCCAGGGGGCAGGTTTCCACGAGCAGTACTTC. This translates into CASRRSQGAGFHEQYF.

This clonotype was recorded at least ten times. The J gene is TRBJ2-3, the V gene TRBV4-2, with TRBD2 as a possible D gene (6 bases). There are 15 residues in the CDR3. Trimming took off 2 bases at V and 4 bases at J, with 13 bases between the two ends. Per the germline V gene, CDR1 is LGHNA and CDR2 is YNFKEQ. DNA of the CDR3: TGTGCCAGCAGCCAATCTCGACTAGGTTCAGATACGCAGTATTTT. It encodes CASSQSRLGSDTQYF.

V is TRBV20-1 and J is TRBJ1-5; D is possibly TRBD1 (6 bases). The CDR3 sequence is 13 residues long. Trimming stripped 4 bases from V and 7 bases from J, with 14 bases between. Germline V gene lookup returns CDR1 DFQATT and CDR2 SNEGSKA (reference sequence). The DNA for the CDR3 is TGCAGTGCTATAAGTCCAGGGGAACAGCCCCAGCATTTT. It specifies CSAISPGEQPQHF.

The chain links TRBV6-1 to TRBJ1-4, with 8 nucleotides matching TRBD1. The V gene's germline CDR1 is MNHNS and CDR2 SASEGT. With 6 bases clipped from V and 8 bases from J, the junction kept 11 bases outside the gene matches. The CDR3 consists of 15 residues. CDR3 region: CASSSPGQDREKLFF. The CDR3 DNA is TGTGCCAGCAGCAGCCCGGGACAGGATCGGGAAAAACTGTTTTTT.

This clonotype appeared a single time. The chain is built from TRBV24-1 and TRBJ1-2; 10 bases match TRBD1. V was pared by 4 bases and J by 2 bases, with 6 bases of the junction left unmatched. The length of the CDR3 is 16 residues. The V gene's germline CDR1 is KGHDR and CDR2 SFDVKD. The CDR3: CATSEAPGQGNYGYTF. In DNA, the CDR3 is TGTGCCACCAGTGAGGCTCCGGGACAGGGGAACTATGGCTACACCTTC.

The gene calls are TRBV7-6 and TRBJ1-1, with D unclear. With 5 bases removed from V and 7 bases from J, the gap between germline ends came to 20 bases. CDR3 length equals 15 residues. The germline V gene encodes CDR1 SGHVS and CDR2 FNYEAQ. The CDR3 region has the DNA TGTGCCAGCAGCGCCCAGCCGACGGTACAAAGTGAAGCTTTCTTT. This sequence encodes CASSAQPTVQSEAFF.

This clonotype has a handful of counts. The rearrangement links TRBV30 to TRBJ1-2, with D possibly TRBD1 on 5 matching bases. V lost 0 bases to trimming and J lost 4 bases, with 12 bases between them. In germline, CDR1 is GTSNPN, CDR2 SVGIG (reference sequence). CDR3 size: 14 residues. CDR3 loop: CAWSVSRTSYGYTF. DNA for the CDR3: TGTGCCTGGAGTGTAAGTCGGACAAGCTATGGCTACACCTTC.

This clonotype has a count of ten or more. The J gene is TRBJ2-1, the V gene TRBV5-1; 16 bases line up with TRBD2. CDR3 length equals 21 residues. CDR1 and CDR2 (germline): SGHRS, YFSETQ. V trimming: 0 bases; J trimming: 0 bases; junction bases outside the gene matches: 9. For the CDR3, the DNA is TGCGCCAGCAGCTTGGGACGCTCCGGGACTAGCGGGAGGGCCTCCTACAATGAGCAGTTCTTC. Translation gives CASSLGRSGTSGRASYNEQFF.

As regards this clonotype: At one of its ends the junction is not consistent with the germline gene, which may arise from a read error. J is TRBJ1-1 and V is TRBV7-2; 9 bases are shared with TRBD1. CDR1 and CDR2 (germline): SGHTA, FQGNSA. CDR3 length equals 12 residues. CDR3 nucleotide sequence: TGTGCCAGCAGCGAACTCCGGGACAGGGCAATCTTT. Encoded protein: CASSELRDRAIF. Complete variable domain (other parts from reference TRBV7-2 and TRBJ1-1): GAGVSQSPSNKVTEKGKDVELRCDPISGHTALYWYRQSLGQGLEFLIYFQGNSAPDKSGLPSDRFSAERTGGSVSTLTIQRTQQEDSAVYLCASSELRDRAIFGQGTRLTVV.

The chain is built from TRBV20-1 and TRBJ2-3; the D is unclear. The ends were cut back, 2 bases at V and 3 bases at J, with 6 bases in the middle. This CDR3 is 12 amino acids long. Germline CDR1 DFQATT, CDR2 SNEGSKA (reference sequence). This chain's CDR3 is CSARRPTDTQYF. In DNA form, the CDR3 reads TGCAGTGCTAGACGACCGACAGATACGCAGTATTTT.

The chain is built from TRBV5-1 and TRBJ2-6; D is unresolved. In germline, CDR1 is SGHRS, CDR2 YFSETQ. The V end was cut by 0 bases, the J end by 0 bases, with 4 bases between. The CDR3 runs to 15 residues. The CDR3, as DNA: TGCGCCAGCAGCTTGGGCCCCTCTGGGGCCAACGTCCTGACTTTC. It yields the protein CASSLGPSGANVLTF.

This clonotype was seen a few times. This chain connects TRBV7-9 to TRBJ2-7, with TRBD1 matching 9 bases. CDR1 and CDR2 from the germline V gene are SEHNR and FQNEAQ (reference sequence). V lost 0 bases to trimming and J lost 5 bases; unmatched junction nucleotides: 2. The CDR3 is made up of 14 amino acids. CDR3 sequence: CASSLAGTGHEQYF. The DNA for the CDR3 is TGTGCCAGCAGCTTAGCCGGGACAGGGCACGAGCAGTACTTC.

This clonotype was seen a handful of times. The chain couples TRBV14 to TRBJ2-1, with 8 bases that match TRBD2. Germline CDR1 and CDR2: SGHDN and FVKESK. The CDR3 sequence is 12 residues long. V shed 1 base, J shed 15 bases, and the junction held 5 bases outside the gene matches. In DNA, the CDR3 is TGTGCCAGCAGCCAAGGACTAGCGAATCGGTTCTTC. Translated: CASSQGLANRFF.

This clonotype was seen ten or more times. V gene TRBV12-3 or TRBV12-4 combines with J gene TRBJ2-1; no clear D. The CDR3 spans 12 residues. Between the trimmed V and J ends, which lost 4 bases and 5 bases, there was a span of 6 bases. The CDR3 protein is CASSSDDNEQFF. CDR3 coding DNA: TGTGCCAGCAGTTCTGACGACAATGAGCAGTTCTTC.

This chain connects TRBV12-3 or TRBV12-4 to TRBJ1-5; D not certain. The CDR3 has 13 amino acids. V was clipped by 2 bases and J by 3 bases, with 5 bases between them. CDR3 in DNA: TGTGCCAGCAGTTTACAGCCCAATCAGCCCCAGCATTTT. Protein sequence: CASSLQPNQPQHF.

This clonotype turned up a few times. The V call is TRBV20-1, the J call TRBJ2-5; TRBD2 aligns across 7 bases. V dropped 0 bases and J dropped 4; count of bases not matched to a gene: 11. The length of the CDR3 is 16 residues. Germline CDR1 DFQATT, CDR2 SNEGSKA (reference sequence). The CDR3 spells CSARELPGGESETQYF. The CDR3 DNA reads TGCAGTGCTAGAGAATTACCGGGGGGAGAGTCAGAGACCCAGTACTTC.

This clonotype appeared many times. J is TRBJ1-2 and V is TRBV12-3 or TRBV12-4; D is perhaps TRBD1 (5 bases). This CDR3 is 14 amino acids long. Trimming left V 3 bases short and J 7 bases short, with 15 bases between. The CDR3 nucleotides read TGTGCCAGCAGTTTGTGGGGCAGGCCTTTTGGCTACACCTTC. Its translation: CASSLWGRPFGYTF.